The 25 T cell receptor beta chains below were found in one sample sequenced in a study of T cells after yellow fever vaccination. TCRdb re-called the 5' RACE reads with MiXCR, one entry per CDR3 protein. This table holds about 260,000 distinct CDR3 sequences, roughly 13% found once. Sequencing used CD4+ T cells sorted from PBMCs, obtained 45 days after the yellow fever booster vaccination. Receptors originate from a man in his thirties or forties who received the YFV17D yellow fever vaccine.

This clonotype appeared a few times. The chain carries TRBV7-2 and TRBJ2-5; D might be TRBD1 (5 bases). There are 14 residues in the CDR3. V lost 5 bases and J 3 bases, leaving 13 bases between the germline ends. Germline loops: CDR1 SGHTA, CDR2 FQGNSA. The CDR3 DNA is TGTGCCAGCAGCCCTGGACATAGAGAAGAGACCCAGTACTTC. As protein: CASSPGHREETQYF.

This clonotype was detected a few times. V is TRBV4-3 and J is TRBJ2-7; no reliable D call. Trimming stripped 1 base from V and 5 bases from J, with 15 bases between. Germline CDR1 is LGHNA and CDR2 is YSLEER. The CDR3 runs 15 residues. CDR3 sequence (DNA): TGCGCCAGCAGCCAAGGAGACGGTCACTGGAACGAGCAGTACTTC. Protein: CASSQGDGHWNEQYF.

In this sample, this clonotype turned up a few times. The CDR3 nucleotides read TGTGCCAGCAGTGATCACACCGGGGAGCTGTTTTTT. This gives the protein CASSDHTGELFF. The J gene is TRBJ2-2, the V gene TRBV25-1; D gene uncertain. Trimming stripped 3 bases from V and 3 bases from J, with 2 bases between. CDR3 length: 12 amino acids. Germline V gives CDR1 MGHDK, CDR2 SYGVNS. Supplemented by reference TRBV25-1 and TRBJ2-2, the full variable domain reads EADIYQTPRYLVIGTGKKITLECSQTMGHDKMYWYQQDPGMELHLIHYSYGVNSTEKGDLSSESTVSRIRTEHFPLTLESARPSHTSQYLCASSDHTGELFFGEGSRLTVL.

This clonotype appeared a few times. V gene TRBV20-1 combines with J gene TRBJ2-7; 8 bases align to TRBD2. Losses at the gene ends were 5 bases for V and 5 bases for J; bases not matched to a gene: 2. CDR3 size: 11 residues. The germline CDR1 and CDR2 sequences are DFQATT and SNEGSKA (reference sequence). The CDR3 reads CSARGGHEQYF. The CDR3 nucleotides are TGCAGTGCTCGGGGGGGCCACGAGCAGTACTTC.

The table lists this clonotype with many counts. CDR3 nucleotides: TGTGCCAGCTCACCGGGGCGAACAGATACGCAGTATTTT. It is translated as CASSPGRTDTQYF. The chain joins TRBV18 to TRBJ2-3; possible D gene TRBD1, 5 bases. Looked up from germline, CDR1 is KGHSH and CDR2 is LQKENI. The CDR3 has 13 residues. Trimming removed 3 bases from V and 3 bases from J, with 7 bases in between.

This clonotype occurred a few times. The chain carries TRBV30 and TRBJ1-3; a weak D match, TRBD1 (6 bases). The CDR3 spans 16 residues. Germline CDR1 is GTSNPN and CDR2 is SVGIG (reference sequence). Trimming removed 0 bases at V and 0 bases at J, with 12 bases between. CDR3 bases: TGTGCCTGGAGTGTCACAGGGAACCCCTCTGGAAACACCATATATTTT. The encoded protein is CAWSVTGNPSGNTIYF.

This clonotype has more than one count but fewer than ten. This rearrangement joins TRBV11-2 to TRBJ2-3; D uncertain. V shed 5 bases and J shed 4 bases, with 16 bases lying between them. CDR3 length: 15 residues. Per the germline V gene, CDR1 is SGHAT and CDR2 is FQNNGV. The CDR3 here is CASSPQMGRSDTQYF. The CDR3 DNA reads as TGTGCCAGCAGCCCCCAGATGGGAAGGTCAGATACGCAGTATTTT. The variable domain in full, with the rest retrieved from reference TRBV11-2 and TRBJ2-3, is EAGVAQSPRYKIIEKRQSVAFWCNPISGHATLYWYQQILGQGPKLLIQFQNNGVVDDSQLPKDRFSAERLKGVDSTLKIQPAKLEDSAVYLCASSPQMGRSDTQYFGPGTRLTVL.

V is TRBV20-1 and J is TRBJ1-2; 7 nucleotides align to TRBD1. CDR1 DFQATT and CDR2 SNEGSKA come from the germline V gene (reference sequence). The CDR3 spans 16 residues. Losses at the gene ends were 1 base for V and 4 bases for J; bases not matched to a gene: 12. The CDR3 coding sequence is TGCAGTGCTAGAGTCCCCCAGACAGGGTTGGGCTATGGCTACACCTTC. It specifies CSARVPQTGLGYGYTF.

The sample holds a few counts of this clonotype. The rearrangement joins TRBV5-1 to TRBJ2-2, with 11 bases that match TRBD2. V gave up 2 bases and J gave up 2 bases; unmatched junction bases: 11. This CDR3 region has 19 residues. CDR1 is SGHRS, CDR2 YFSETQ, per germline. CDR3 protein: CASSLTLAGGSVNTGELFF. As DNA, the CDR3 is TGCGCCAGCAGCTTAACCCTAGCGGGAGGAAGTGTCAACACCGGGGAGCTGTTTTTT.

The genes are TRBV4-2 and TRBJ2-2; TRBD2 aligns across 9 bases. The CDR3 has 16 amino acids. Germline-derived CDR1 and CDR2 are LGHNA and YNFKEQ. Trimming took 3 bases from V and 5 from J; bases not matched to a gene: 7. For the CDR3, the DNA is TGTGCCAGCAGCCAGGAGACTAGCGGACGGACCGGGGAGCTGTTTTTT. This gives the protein CASSQETSGRTGELFF.

The chain couples TRBV18 to TRBJ1-5, with D maybe TRBD1 (6 bases). The CDR3 consists of 14 residues. Trimming removed 2 bases at V and 3 bases at J, with 8 bases between. Germline V gene data show CDR1 as KGHSH and CDR2 as LQKENI. CDR3 loop: CASSPGQFNQPQHF. The CDR3 DNA reads as TGTGCCAGCTCACCAGGACAGTTCAATCAGCCCCAGCATTTT.

The chain uses TRBV14 and TRBJ2-7; D is undetermined. V lost 3 bases and J lost 6, with 6 bases in between. The length of the CDR3 is 11 residues. The V gene's germline CDR1 is SGHDN and CDR2 FVKESK. The CDR3: CASSHGREQYF. CDR3 in DNA: TGTGCCAGCAGCCACGGGCGCGAGCAGTACTTC.

This chain uses TRBV12-3 or TRBV12-4 with TRBJ2-4; D could derive from TRBD1 or TRBD2 (5 bases each). There are 12 residues in the CDR3. V lost 4 bases, J lost 9 bases, and 10 bases lay in between. The CDR3 region has the DNA TGTGCCAGCAGTTCGGGACGGGGCATTCAGTACTTC. Amino acids: CASSSGRGIQYF.

The V call is TRBV7-2, the J call TRBJ2-1; 7 nucleotides align to TRBD1. The V gene end was trimmed by 1 base and the J gene end by 8 bases; junction bases not matched to a gene: 8. The CDR3 length is 15 residues. The germline V gene encodes CDR1 SGHTA and CDR2 FQGNSA. The CDR3 protein is CASSLGLGGGDEQFF. The CDR3 nucleotides are TGTGCCAGCAGCTTAGGGTTAGGGGGCGGAGATGAGCAGTTCTTC.

Only one count was recorded for this clonotype. The chain joins TRBV7-2 to TRBJ2-7, with TRBD2 matching over 12 bases. CDR1 and CDR2 from the germline V gene are SGHTA and FQGNSA. Germline trimming cut 0 bases from V and 1 base from J; bases unmatched to any gene: 4. The CDR3 sequence is 17 residues long. Here the CDR3 DNA reads TGTGCCAGCAGCTTAGCTAGGACTAGCGGGACATCCTACGAGCAGTACTTC. Translating gives CASSLARTSGTSYEQYF. Variable domain in full (rest from reference TRBV7-2 and TRBJ2-7): GAGVSQSPSNKVTEKGKDVELRCDPISGHTALYWYRQSLGQGLEFLIYFQGNSAPDKSGLPSDRFSAERTGGSVSTLTIQRTQQEDSAVYLCASSLARTSGTSYEQYFGPGTRLTVT.

This clonotype was seen ten or more times. This chain joins TRBV12-3 or TRBV12-4 and TRBJ2-4, with D maybe TRBD2 (5 bases). The CDR3 sequence is 16 residues long. The V end lost 3 bases, the J end lost 0 bases, and 12 bases lay between the germline ends. In nucleotides, the CDR3 is TGTGCCAGCAGTTTCCCACCGGGGTTAGCCAAAAACATTCAGTACTTC. Protein sequence: CASSFPPGLAKNIQYF.

The chain couples TRBV6-5 to TRBJ2-7, with 8 bases identical to TRBD1. The length of the CDR3 is 17 residues. Germline lookup yields CDR1 MNHEY and CDR2 SVGAGI. Trimming cost V 2 bases and J 0 bases; bases outside gene matches: 9. CDR3 sequence reads: CASSYRQGATLSYEQYF. CDR3 DNA sequence: TGTGCCAGCAGTTACAGGCAGGGGGCTACCCTCTCCTACGAGCAGTACTTC.

The J gene is TRBJ2-3, the V gene TRBV5-1; D possibly corresponds to TRBD1 (6 bases). Trimming left V 3 bases short and J 2 bases short, with 7 bases between. CDR3 length: 13 amino acids. From germline, CDR1 is SGHRS and CDR2 YFSETQ. CDR3 in DNA: TGCGCCAGCAGCTGGACAGACACAGATACGCAGTATTTT. Amino acid sequence: CASSWTDTDTQYF.

This clonotype was counted only a few times. The rearrangement uses TRBV10-3 and TRBJ1-1; D may be TRBD1 (6 bases). Germline CDR1 reads ENHRY; CDR2 reads SYGVKD. The CDR3 consists of 13 residues. V was cut by 7 bases and J by 0 bases, with 9 bases left in between. The CDR3 here is CAIKGDMNTEAFF. Written as DNA, the CDR3 is TGTGCCATCAAAGGGGACATGAACACTGAAGCTTTCTTT.

This sequence joins TRBV20-1 and TRBJ2-3; no clear D. The CDR3 totals 12 residues. The germline V gene has CDR1 DFQATT and CDR2 SNEGSKA (reference sequence). V was cut by 2 bases and J by 2 bases, with 5 bases left in between. CDR3 loop: CSARRATDTQYF. DNA for the CDR3: TGCAGTGCTAGACGGGCCACAGATACGCAGTATTTT.

V is TRBV7-2 and J is TRBJ2-3; D ambiguous. CDR1 and CDR2 from the germline V gene are SGHTA and FQGNSA. V was trimmed by 2 bases and J by 0 bases, leaving 9 bases between them. The CDR3 contains 15 residues. The CDR3 nucleotides are TGTGCCAGCAGCTTACTGCGACAAAGCACAGATACGCAGTATTTT. Its translation: CASSLLRQSTDTQYF.

There are a few counts of this clonotype. This sequence joins TRBV5-1 and TRBJ2-5; D possibly matches TRBD1 or TRBD2 (5 bases each). The CDR3 spans 14 residues. V lost 8 bases to trimming and J lost 2 bases, with 16 bases between them. CDR1 SGHRS and CDR2 YFSETQ come from the germline V gene. The CDR3 loop reads CASHPGTLQETQYF. Here the CDR3 DNA reads TGCGCCAGTCATCCCGGGACCCTACAAGAGACCCAGTACTTC.

This clonotype was seen a few times. The rearrangement links TRBV18 to TRBJ1-3; 9 nucleotides line up with TRBD1. Germline values: CDR1 KGHSH, CDR2 LQKENI. Losses at the gene ends were 0 bases for V and 2 bases for J; bases not matched to a gene: 5. The CDR3 covers 17 residues. CDR3 in amino acids: CASSPPRGTGPGNTIYF. The CDR3 DNA follows: TGTGCCAGCTCACCACCAAGAGGGACAGGGCCTGGAAACACCATATATTTT. The whole variable domain, remainder taken from reference TRBV18 and TRBJ1-3, is NAGVMQNPRHLVRRRGQEARLRCSPMKGHSHVYWYRQLPEEGLKFMVYLQKENIIDESGMPKERFSAEFPKEGPSILRIQQVVRGDSAAYFCASSPPRGTGPGNTIYFGEGSWLTVV.

The chain is built from TRBV7-9 and TRBJ1-2; D call uncertain. CDR1 is SEHNR and CDR2 is FQNEAQ in the germline V gene (reference sequence). V gave up 6 bases and J gave up 4 bases, with 15 bases separating them. This CDR3 has 14 amino acids. CDR3 bases: TGTGCCAGCAGTCTGCGCGAGGGATTCTATGGCTACACCTTC. Amino acid sequence: CASSLREGFYGYTF.

V gene TRBV9 combines with J gene TRBJ2-2; the D gene is possibly TRBD2 (6 bases). CDR3 length: 13 residues. Deletions cut 1 base from V and 6 bases from J, with 7 bases between. The germline gives CDR1 SGDLS, CDR2 YYNGEE. CDR3 bases: TGTGCCAGCAGCGTACGGGGGTCCGGGGAGCTGTTTTTT. Protein sequence: CASSVRGSGELFF.